These 27 T cell receptor beta chains share one sample of origin, sequenced in a study of cytomegalovirus exposure and HLA in healthy donors. Profiled with immunoSEQ multiplex PCR; TCRdb holds only in-frame clones, not every one. Of approximately 180,000 clones in the sample, 87% were seen once. The sample comprised PBMCs. Receptors originate from a woman in her twenties or thirties in good health and CMV-seronegative.

V usage is TRBV2 and J usage is TRBJ1-2; 8 nucleotides agree with TRBD1. V shed 4 bases, J shed 8 bases, and the junction held 9 bases outside the gene matches. CDR1 is SNHLY and CDR2 is FYNNEI in the germline V gene. The CDR3 extends over 14 amino acids. CDR3 coding DNA: TGTGCCAGCAGTGGCTCTGACAGGGGATTCGGCTACACCTTC. This translates into CASSGSDRGFGYTF.

The V and J genes are TRBV4-1 and TRBJ1-2, with a weak D call TRBD1 (6 bases). Per germline, CDR1 MGHRA and CDR2 YSYEKL. Between the trimmed V and J ends, which lost 8 bases and 8 bases, there was a span of 15 bases. The CDR3 runs 12 residues. The CDR3 DNA is TGCGCCAGCTCAACAGGGAACTCCGGCTACACCTTC. It is translated as CASSTGNSGYTF.

The J gene is TRBJ2-1, the V gene TRBV4-2, with D perhaps TRBD1 (5 bases). Germline CDR1 LGHNA, CDR2 YNFKEQ. Trimming removed 0 bases from V and 8 bases from J, with 8 bases in between. The CDR3 runs 13 residues. The CDR3 spells CASSQDLGDEQFF. CDR3 sequence (DNA): TGTGCCAGCAGCCAAGACTTAGGGGATGAGCAGTTCTTC.

The chain combines TRBV5-1 with TRBJ1-1; D is ambiguous. Germline V lookup: CDR1 SGHRS, CDR2 YFSETQ. Trimming took off 2 bases at V and 5 bases at J, with 10 bases between the two ends. The CDR3 consists of 13 residues. The CDR3 reads CASSFAVGTEAFF. Here the CDR3 DNA reads TGCGCCAGCAGCTTTGCGGTAGGAACTGAAGCTTTCTTT.

The chain uses TRBV5-1 and TRBJ2-2; maybe TRBD1 (6 bases). Trimming stripped 3 bases from V and 5 bases from J, with 8 bases between. Germline loops: CDR1 SGHRS, CDR2 YFSETQ. The CDR3 has 13 amino acids. CDR3 sequence (DNA): TGCGCCAGCAGCTCAGGGGAAACCGGGGAGCTGTTTTTT. It specifies CASSSGETGELFF.

This chain joins TRBV6-1 and TRBJ2-7; perhaps TRBD1 as D (6 bases). The CDR3 has 16 residues. V was cut by 2 bases and J by 4 bases, with 18 bases left in between. CDR1 is MNHNS, CDR2 SASEGT, per germline. Here the CDR3 DNA reads TGTGCCAGCAGTGAACCTCCGTGGGGGCTAACATACGAGCAGTACTTC. Amino acid sequence: CASSEPPWGLTYEQYF.

The genes are TRBV19 and TRBJ2-4; 7 nucleotides line up with TRBD1. The CDR3 covers 15 residues. The V gene's germline CDR1 is LNHDA and CDR2 SQIVND (reference sequence). Trimming took 3 bases from V and 0 from J; bases not matched to a gene: 2. CDR3 sequence reads: CASSMRQGAKNIQYF. The CDR3 DNA follows: TGTGCCAGTAGTATGAGACAGGGAGCCAAAAACATTCAGTACTTC.

This chain joins TRBV19 and TRBJ2-2, with a weak D call TRBD1 (5 bases). CDR1 and CDR2 (germline): LNHDA, SQIVND (reference sequence). V was pared by 3 bases and J by 0 bases, with 11 bases between. The CDR3 spans 16 residues. The CDR3 bases are TGTGCCAGTAGTATGACGCAGGGCGCGAACACCGGGGAGCTGTTTTTT. It translates to CASSMTQGANTGELFF.

A few counts support this clone. V usage is TRBV6-6 and J usage is TRBJ1-1; TRBD1 matches 7 bases. After removal of 4 bases from V and 5 bases from J, the junction contained 7 bases not matched to a gene. The CDR3 extends over 14 amino acids. CDR1 and CDR2 (germline): MNHNY, SVGAGI (reference sequence). CDR3 nucleotides: TGTGCCAGCAGTTCTCACAGGGGTAGGACTGAAGCTTTCTTT. The encoded protein is CASSSHRGRTEAFF.

This chain connects TRBV19 to TRBJ1-5; D possibly corresponds to TRBD1 (6 bases). Between the trimmed V and J ends, which lost 3 bases and 2 bases, there was a span of 20 bases. The germline V gene encodes CDR1 LNHDA and CDR2 SQIVND (reference sequence). The CDR3 runs to 18 residues. The CDR3 reads CASSMSQGLRGGNQPQHF. CDR3 nucleotides: TGTGCCAGTAGTATGTCACAGGGTTTAAGAGGCGGCAATCAGCCCCAGCATTTT. Drawing the rest from reference TRBV19 and TRBJ1-5, the complete variable domain is DGGITQSPKYLFRKEGQNVTLSCEQNLNHDAMYWYRQDPGQGLRLIYYSQIVNDFQKGDIAEGYSVSREKKESFPLTVTSAQKNPTAFYLCASSMSQGLRGGNQPQHFGDGTRLSIL.

The chain uses TRBV5-1 and TRBJ1-2; D possibly corresponds to TRBD1 (5 bases). Germline assignment: CDR1 SGHRS and CDR2 YFSETQ. This CDR3 spans 12 amino acids. Trimming took off 0 bases at V and 8 bases at J, with 8 bases between the two ends. In DNA, the CDR3 is TGCGCCAGCAGCTTGGACAGGCGGGGCTACACCTTC. Translating gives CASSLDRRGYTF.

The chain joins TRBV5-4 to TRBJ2-3; TRBD2 matches 15 bases. The junction had 10 bases not matched to a gene; V was cut back by 4 bases and J by 7 bases. Germline V lookup: CDR1 SGHNT, CDR2 YYREEE (reference sequence). There are 17 residues in the CDR3. The DNA for the CDR3 is TGTGCCAGCAGCACGTGGACTAGCGGGGGGGCCAAGAATACGCAGTATTTT. It encodes CASSTWTSGGAKNTQYF. The entire variable domain, with the rest obtained from reference TRBV5-4 and TRBJ2-3, is as follows: ETGVTQSPTHLIKTRGQQVTLRCSSQSGHNTVSWYQQALGQGPQFIFQYYREEENGRGNFPPRFSGLQFPNYSSELNVNALELDDSALYLCASSTWTSGGAKNTQYFGPGTRLTVL.

This chain connects TRBV6-5 to TRBJ2-5; no firm D call. V was shortened by 4 bases and J by 4 bases, with 13 bases between the two germline ends. There are 14 residues in the CDR3. Germline V CDR1 and CDR2: MNHEY, SVGAGI. CDR3 amino acids: CASSLRGSVETQYF. CDR3 DNA: TGTGCCAGCAGTTTGCGCGGTAGTGTAGAGACCCAGTACTTC.

The chain uses TRBV13 and TRBJ2-7, with TRBD2 identical over 11 bases. Germline V CDR1 and CDR2: PRHDT, FYEKMQ (reference sequence). V gave up 6 bases and J gave up 4 bases; unmatched junction bases: 5. The CDR3 has 14 residues. CDR3 amino acids: CASRGLAGGYEQYF. CDR3 DNA: TGTGCCAGCAGGGGGCTAGCGGGGGGATACGAGCAGTACTTC.

The chain is built from TRBV5-4 and TRBJ2-6; no clear D. Trimming shortened V by 0 bases and J by 4 bases, and 5 bases separated the two germline ends. The CDR3 has 14 amino acids. CDR1 and CDR2 from the germline V gene are SGHNT and YYREEE (reference sequence). The CDR3 bases are TGTGCCAGCAGCTTGGTGGCCGGGGCCAACGTCCTGACTTTC. Translating gives CASSLVAGANVLTF.

The chain couples TRBV30 to TRBJ2-7; TRBD1 matches at 7 bases. The V gene's germline CDR1 is GTSNPN and CDR2 SVGIG (reference sequence). CDR3 length: 12 amino acids. V dropped 7 bases and J dropped 2; count of bases not matched to a gene: 5. This CDR3 reads CAYRDSAYEQYF. The DNA for the CDR3 is TGTGCCTACCGGGACAGCGCCTACGAGCAGTACTTC.

The chain couples TRBV29-1 to TRBJ1-2, with 7 bases matching TRBD1. Germline CDR1 and CDR2: SQVTM and ANQGSEA. This CDR3 region has 14 residues. After removal of 0 bases from V and 6 bases from J, the junction contained 7 bases not matched to a gene. CDR3 in DNA: TGCAGCGTTGAAGATTATCCAGGGGGTAATGGCTACACCTTC. It codes for CSVEDYPGGNGYTF.

The rearrangement joins TRBV9 to TRBJ1-1; 8 nucleotides line up with TRBD1. The trim removed 0 bases at V and 3 bases at J, leaving 13 bases unmatched. There are 18 residues in the CDR3. The V gene's germline CDR1 is SGDLS and CDR2 YYNGEE. CDR3: CASSVVVHPGQGDTEAFF. The CDR3 DNA follows: TGTGCCAGCAGCGTAGTAGTCCACCCAGGACAGGGAGACACTGAAGCTTTCTTT.

The chain joins TRBV6-5 to TRBJ2-3; D uncertain. The CDR3 is 13 residues long. V was trimmed by 6 bases and J by 1 base, leaving 8 bases between them. Germline CDR1 is MNHEY and CDR2 is SVGAGI. The DNA for the CDR3 is TGTGCCAGCAGACTCGGTGGCACAGATACGCAGTATTTT. This codes for CASRLGGTDTQYF.

The CDR3 DNA reads as TGCGCCAGCAGCTTCCGTAGATCTTCCTACGGTGAGCAGTTCTTC. Translated, it gives CASSFRRSSYGEQFF. The rearrangement links TRBV5-1 to TRBJ2-1; D not certain. This CDR3 comprises 15 residues. V dropped 2 bases and J dropped 9 bases, with 18 bases sitting between them. Germline lookup yields CDR1 SGHRS and CDR2 YFSETQ.

J is TRBJ2-7 and V is TRBV19; 7 bases fit TRBD1. This CDR3 spans 14 amino acids. The germline V gene encodes CDR1 LNHDA and CDR2 SQIVND (reference sequence). V shed 3 bases, J shed 6 bases, and the junction held 8 bases outside the gene matches. The DNA of the CDR3 is TGTGCCAGTAGTATTGCCCCGGGGACAGCCGAGCAGTACTTC. Translated: CASSIAPGTAEQYF.

The gene calls are TRBV10-2 and TRBJ1-4; no clear D. CDR1 WSHSY and CDR2 SAAADI come from the germline V gene. V was clipped by 0 bases and J by 5 bases, with 4 bases between them. The CDR3 spans 13 residues. Here the CDR3 DNA reads TGCGCCAGCAGTGAGTCCAGGAATGAAAAACTGTTTTTT. Translation: CASSESRNEKLFF.

This rearrangement joins TRBV5-1 to TRBJ1-1; 10 nucleotides match TRBD1. There are 15 residues in the CDR3. J gave up 5 bases and V 2 bases, and 6 bases lay outside the gene matches. Germline assignment: CDR1 SGHRS and CDR2 YFSETQ. CDR3 bases: TGCGCCAGCAGCTTCACCCCGGGACAGGGGACTGAAGCTTTCTTT. As protein: CASSFTPGQGTEAFF. The whole variable domain, filled in from reference TRBV5-1 and TRBJ1-1, reads KAGVTQTPRYLIKTRGQQVTLSCSPISGHRSVSWYQQTPGQGLQFLFEYFSETQRNKGNFPGRFSGRQFSNSRSEMNVSTLELGDSALYLCASSFTPGQGTEAFFGQGTRLTVV.

The chain's CDR3 is CASSRGQGGETQYF. CDR3 DNA sequence: TGCGCCAGCAGCCGAGGACAGGGGGGGGAGACCCAGTACTTC. The chain couples TRBV4-1 to TRBJ2-5; 10 positions match TRBD1. Germline-derived CDR1 and CDR2 are MGHRA and YSYEKL. This CDR3 is 14 amino acids long. V lost 4 bases and J lost 5; bases outside the gene matches: 4.

The V gene is TRBV5-1, the J gene TRBJ1-2, with TRBD1 matching 11 bases. There are 16 residues in the CDR3. The V gene's germline CDR1 is SGHRS and CDR2 YFSETQ. V dropped 5 bases and J dropped 2; count of bases not matched to a gene: 8. The CDR3 protein is CASRRGQGGWNYGYTF. The CDR3 DNA is TGCGCCAGCAGGCGGGGACAGGGGGGATGGAACTATGGCTACACCTTC.

The chain is built from TRBV5-4 and TRBJ2-3; 10 nucleotides match TRBD2. The CDR3 totals 15 residues. Germline trimming cut 2 bases from V and 2 bases from J; bases unmatched to any gene: 2. Per germline, CDR1 SGHNT and CDR2 YYREEE (reference sequence). This CDR3 is CASSLAGGPTDTQYF. The CDR3 bases are TGTGCCAGCAGCTTAGCGGGGGGGCCCACAGATACGCAGTATTTT.

V gene TRBV5-6 combines with J gene TRBJ2-7; 9 bases map to TRBD2. Per the germline V gene, CDR1 is SGHDT and CDR2 is YYEEEE. The junction had 4 bases not matched to a gene; V was cut back by 0 bases and J by 3 bases. This CDR3 is 15 amino acids long. The CDR3, as DNA: TGTGCCAGCAGCTTGGAACCTAGCGGGGTCTACGAGCAGTACTTC. This translates into CASSLEPSGVYEQYF.